These 3 T cell receptor beta chains share one sample of origin, sequenced in a study of T cell responses to AZD1222 COVID-19 vaccine. The repertoire was sequenced with immunoSEQ multiplex PCR; TCRdb's copy has only in-frame clones and lacks some. The table has approximately 110,000 clones, 90% to 95% seen once. Source: peripheral blood, taken on day 0 of AZD1222 vaccination. The receptors originated from an adult in good health.

This chain links TRBV19 with TRBJ1-3; D not resolved. This CDR3 has 16 amino acids. Germline loops: CDR1 LNHDA, CDR2 SQIVND (reference sequence). V was shortened by 3 bases and J by 0 bases, with 12 bases between the two germline ends. CDR3 coding DNA: TGTGCCAGTAGTATTTGGACCGAGGACTCTGGAAACACCATATATTTT. This gives the protein CASSIWTEDSGNTIYF.

This clone occurred once. CDR3 region: CASSRLEEANEQYF. Written as DNA, the CDR3 is TGCGCCAGCAGCCGACTAGAGGAGGCCAACGAGCAGTACTTC. This chain joins TRBV5-1 and TRBJ2-7, with D tentatively TRBD2 (6 bases). Between the trimmed V and J ends, which lost 4 bases and 5 bases, there was a span of 16 bases. Germline CDR1 and CDR2: SGHRS and YFSETQ. The CDR3 sequence is 14 residues long.

The rearrangement uses TRBV10-3 and TRBJ2-2, with D perhaps TRBD1 (6 bases). Germline values: CDR1 ENHRY, CDR2 SYGVKD. This CDR3 contains 15 residues. V was clipped by 3 bases and J by 3 bases, with 11 bases between them. CDR3 in amino acids: CAISDMDRDTGELFF. In DNA form, the CDR3 reads TGTGCCATCAGTGACATGGACAGAGACACCGGGGAGCTGTTTTTT.